The rows below give T cell receptor beta chains drawn from one sample of a study of cytomegalovirus exposure and HLA in healthy donors. TCRdb keeps only in-frame clones here, not all; method: immunoSEQ multiplex PCR. The sample has about 92,000 clones, around 70% seen once. Sample: PBMCs. Source of these receptors: a middle-aged man in good health and CMV-seronegative. CDR3s include the opening cysteine and the closing phenylalanine or tryptophan. A D gene is named only where the DNA matches it firmly. Not every row has a clone size; where given, it reads once, few, many or a size class.

j_gene,abundance,v_gene,d_gene,CDR3nt,CDR3aa
TRBJ2-7,few,TRBV4-3,NA,TGCGCCAGCAGCCGAGAGCGGGTCTACGAGCAGTACTTC,CASSRERVYEQYF
TRBJ2-6,NA,TRBV5-1,NA,TGCGCCAGCAGCTTGGACGGAGGGACCCCCTCTGGGGCCAACGTCCTGACTTTC,CASSLDGGTPSGANVLTF
TRBJ2-5,NA,TRBV9,NA,TGTGCCAGCAGCCAGACAGGCGGCCAAGAGACCCAGTACTTC,CASSQTGGQETQYF
TRBJ2-7,NA,TRBV5-4,TRBD1,TGTGCCAGCAGCCCGGGACAGAATGACTACGAGCAGTACTTC,CASSPGQNDYEQYF
TRBJ1-3,NA,TRBV4-3,TRBD1,TGCGCCAGCAGCCAAGGGACAGGCCGCTCTGGAAACACCATATATTTT,CASSQGTGRSGNTIYF
TRBJ2-1,NA,TRBV5-1,NA,TGCGCCAGCAGCTTGGGCGGTAGCGGAAAATACAATGAGCAGTTCTTC,CASSLGGSGKYNEQFF
TRBJ1-5,few,TRBV29-1,TRBD1,TGCAGCGTTGACCTGGGACAGGGACAGCCCCAGCATTTT,CSVDLGQGQPQHF
TRBJ2-3,NA,TRBV5-6,TRBD1,TGTGCCAGCAGTTTTTTACAGGGGGCTCTCGGTCCGTCTACGCAGTATTTT,CASSFLQGALGPSTQYF
TRBJ1-3,NA,TRBV4-2,NA,TGTGCCAGGAGCCTAAGAGCAAGCTCTGGAAACACCATATATTTT,CARSLRASSGNTIYF
TRBJ2-2,NA,TRBV5-1,TRBD2,TGCGCCAGCAGCTCTATACTAGCGGCCGCGAACACCGGGGAGCTGTTTTTT,CASSSILAAANTGELFF
TRBJ2-7,NA,TRBV7-9,TRBD1,TGTGCCAGCAGCTTAGCACAGGGGGCAGTCTACGAGCAGTACTTC,CASSLAQGAVYEQYF
TRBJ2-5,NA,TRBV7-2,NA,TGTGCCAGCAGCTTAGAGGCGAGGGAGACCCAGTACTTC,CASSLEARETQYF
TRBJ1-1,NA,TRBV9,TRBD1,TGTGCCAGCAGCGTAGTTGGGACAGGTAGCACTGAAGCTTTCTTT,CASSVVGTGSTEAFF
TRBJ2-6,NA,TRBV6-5,NA,TGTGCCAGCAGTTACTCGTATGAGACTGGGGCCAACGTCCTGACTTTC,CASSYSYETGANVLTF
TRBJ2-3,NA,TRBV5-5,TRBD2,TGTGCCAGCAGCTTGTGGCGAGCGGGAGGCACAGATACGCAGTATTTT,CASSLWRAGGTDTQYF
TRBJ2-1,once,TRBV21-1,NA,TGTGCCAGCAGCAAAGCGGACAGCAATGAGCAGTTCTTC,CASSKADSNEQFF
TRBJ2-7,few,TRBV5-1,NA,TGCGCCAGCAGCCTGGGACAAACCGGCTCCTACGAGCAGTACTTC,CASSLGQTGSYEQYF
TRBJ2-7,NA,TRBV9,TRBD1,TGTGCCAGCAGCGTAGCGGCAGGGGGTAGCTACGAGCAGTACTTC,CASSVAAGGSYEQYF
TRBJ2-3,few,TRBV4-3,NA,TGCGCCAGCAGCCAAGACCCGGGAATTCGAGCAGATACGCAGTATTTT,CASSQDPGIRADTQYF
TRBJ2-1,once,TRBV10-3,TRBD2,TGTGCCATCAGGACTAGCGGAGGGGTTAATGAGCAGTTCTTC,CAIRTSGGVNEQFF
TRBJ1-5,NA,TRBV10-3,TRBD1,TGTGCCATCAGTGAGGCAGGGGGCGCGGAGCAGCCCCAGCATTTT,CAISEAGGAEQPQHF
TRBJ1-1,NA,TRBV5-8,NA,TGTGCCAGCCCCGCGTGGGGGGACACTGAAGCTTTCTTT,CASPAWGDTEAFF
TRBJ1-1,NA,TRBV6-5,NA,TGTGCCAGCAGTTACTCAGGGAGAGCTTTCTTT,CASSYSGRAFF
TRBJ2-3,NA,TRBV7-8,NA,TGTGCCAGCAGCTTTTCCACAGGGTGGTCGGATACGCAGTATTTT,CASSFSTGWSDTQYF
TRBJ1-1,NA,TRBV7-2,NA,TGTGCCAGCAGCTTACTGGGTATTAGGGGCACTGAAGCTTTCTTT,CASSLLGIRGTEAFF
TRBJ1-4,NA,TRBV5-8,NA,TGTGCCAGCAGCTTCCTTCCCGGGGGTGAAAAACTGTTTTTT,CASSFLPGGEKLFF
TRBJ2-7,few,TRBV7-3,TRBD1,TGTGCCAGCAGCTTAAGTATGCGAGTGTTGGGACAGGGGCGGTACGAGCAGTACTTC,CASSLSMRVLGQGRYEQYF
TRBJ1-1,once,TRBV29-1,TRBD1,TGCAGCGTTGAAAGTCCCCGACAGGGACGGACCACTGAAGCTTTCTTT,CSVESPRQGRTTEAFF
TRBJ1-5,NA,TRBV19,NA,TGTGCCAGTGGCCGGGACATCAATCAGCCCCAGCATTTT,CASGRDINQPQHF
TRBJ1-5,few,TRBV18,NA,TGTGCCAGCTCACCGGGGAAGGGGTCTAGCAATCAGCCCCAGCATTTT,CASSPGKGSSNQPQHF
TRBJ1-5,few,TRBV2,TRBD1,TGTGCCAGCAGGACAGGGGGCGAACAGCCCCAGCATTTT,CASRTGGEQPQHF
TRBJ1-2,few,TRBV28,NA,TGTGCCAGCAGCCCCCTAGCAGGAATTGTCTATGGCTACACCTTC,CASSPLAGIVYGYTF
TRBJ2-7,NA,TRBV7-3,TRBD1,TGTGCCAGCAGCCTGGACAGGGGCGACGAGCAGTACTTC,CASSLDRGDEQYF
TRBJ2-5,once,TRBV11-2,TRBD2,TGTGCCAGCAGCTTAGGTGGGACTAGCGGGGCCCGCGGGACCCAGTACTTC,CASSLGGTSGARGTQYF
TRBJ1-6,few,TRBV30,NA,TGTGCCTGGAATTGGCAGAACTATAATTCACCCCTCCACTTT,CAWNWQNYNSPLHF
TRBJ1-1,few,TRBV5-1,NA,TGCGCCAGCAGCTTGAGGACAGAGAACACTGAAGCTTTCTTT,CASSLRTENTEAFF
TRBJ1-2,NA,TRBV28,TRBD1,TGTGCCAGCAGCTTAGGTTCAGGGGGCTATGGCTACACCTTC,CASSLGSGGYGYTF
TRBJ1-1,NA,TRBV9,NA,TGTGCCAGCAGCAAGGGAGGGGACACTGAAGCTTTCTTT,CASSKGGDTEAFF
TRBJ1-2,NA,TRBV13,NA,TGTGCCAGCAGCTTAGCAGAGGGGGTGGGCGGCTACACCTTC,CASSLAEGVGGYTF
TRBJ2-1,NA,TRBV19,TRBD2,TGTGCCAGTAGTCCGGGACTAGCGGGAGGGTCCTACAATGAGCAGTTCTTC,CASSPGLAGGSYNEQFF
TRBJ2-5,few,TRBV5-1,TRBD2,TGCGCCAGCAGCTCGAACGGAGCGGGGTATGGGGAGACCCAGTACTTC,CASSSNGAGYGETQYF
TRBJ2-5,NA,TRBV5-1,TRBD1,TGCGCCAGCAGCTGGGGGACAGAAGAGACCCAGTACTTC,CASSWGTEETQYF
TRBJ2-3,NA,TRBV19,NA,TGTGCCAGTAGAAGGGCCGGGGGGCAAGTGGCAGATACGCAGTATTTT,CASRRAGGQVADTQYF
TRBJ1-5,NA,TRBV28,NA,TGTGCCAGCAGTTCGCCTGCGGGCTCACACGGACGGCCCCAGCATTTT,CASSSPAGSHGRPQHF
TRBJ2-1,NA,TRBV7-9,TRBD1,TGTGCCAGCAGCTTAGTAAGGTCTCTGGGACAGGCTCTCTACAATGAGCAGTTCTTC,CASSLVRSLGQALYNEQFF
TRBJ1-4,few,TRBV7-8,NA,TGTGCCAGCAGCTTAGAAGGGGCAGAGAAACTGTTTTTT,CASSLEGAEKLFF
TRBJ2-7,NA,TRBV29-1,TRBD1,TGCAGCGTTGAACAGGACAGGTACGAGCAGTACTTC,CSVEQDRYEQYF
TRBJ2-7,NA,TRBV7-2,NA,TGTGCCAGCAGCCCAAGGGTTGGTGGGACATCCTCCTACGAGCAGTACTTC,CASSPRVGGTSSYEQYF
TRBJ2-3,NA,TRBV6-4,TRBD2,TGTGCCAGCAGCCGGGGGGGCCGATCAGATACGCAGTATTTT,CASSRGGRSDTQYF
TRBJ1-5,NA,TRBV2,NA,TGTGCCAGCAACCTGGACATGGATCAGCCCCAGCATTTT,CASNLDMDQPQHF
TRBJ2-7,NA,TRBV5-1,TRBD2,TGCGCCAGCAGCTTCGGACTAGCGGGACCGAACTACGAGCAGTACTTC,CASSFGLAGPNYEQYF
TRBJ1-1,NA,TRBV29-1,NA,TGCAGCGCCCATGGGGCCTTGGGCACTGAAGCTTTCTTT,CSAHGALGTEAFF
TRBJ2-2,NA,TRBV9,TRBD2,TGTGCCAGCACCGCCGGGACTAGGTACACCGGGGAGCTGTTTTTT,CASTAGTRYTGELFF
TRBJ2-5,NA,TRBV15,NA,TGTGCCACCAGCAGAGATACAGGAAGCCGTGACGAAGAGACCCAGTACTTC,CATSRDTGSRDEETQYF
TRBJ2-3,NA,TRBV5-6,TRBD2,TGTGCCAGCAGTTCTAGCGGGGGGGCCGCAGATACGCAGTATTTT,CASSSSGGAADTQYF